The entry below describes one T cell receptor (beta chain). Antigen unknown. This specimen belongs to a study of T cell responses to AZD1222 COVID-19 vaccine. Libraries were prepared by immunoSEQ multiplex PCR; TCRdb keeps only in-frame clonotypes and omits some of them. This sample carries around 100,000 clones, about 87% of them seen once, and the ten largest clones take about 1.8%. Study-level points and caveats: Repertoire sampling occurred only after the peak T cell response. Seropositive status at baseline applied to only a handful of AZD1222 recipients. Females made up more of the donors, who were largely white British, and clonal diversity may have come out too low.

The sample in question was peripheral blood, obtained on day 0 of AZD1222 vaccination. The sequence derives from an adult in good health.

The DNA of the CDR3 is TGTGCCAGCAGTGACTCGACAGGGGGCGCAGATACGCAGTATTTT. It is translated as CASSDSTGGADTQYF. The chain has TRBV6-4 and TRBJ2-3; 10 positions agree with TRBD1. Trimming at V came to 0 bases and at J to 4 bases, leaving 1 base not matched to a gene. CDR3 length: 15 amino acids. In germline, CDR1 is MRHNA, CDR2 SNTAGT.